The next 29 T cell receptor beta chains were all read from a single sample in a study of radiotherapy plus CTLA-4 blockade in lung cancer. Profiling relied on immunoSEQ multiplex PCR, and the TCRdb table lists in-frame clones only, not all of them. The sample records about 77,000 clones, nearly 75% being singletons. This material consisted of peripheral blood, taken from a patient treated with radiotherapy plus ipilimumab. The source of these receptors is a human donor with non-small cell lung cancer whose response to radiotherapy plus ipilimumab could not be evaluated.

This clone came up a few times. CDR3 nucleotides: TGTGCCAGCAGTTACGGCGGGATTAACCAAGAGACCCAGTACTTC. Translating it yields CASSYGGINQETQYF. J is TRBJ2-5 and V is TRBV6-5; D perhaps matches TRBD2 (6 bases). From germline, CDR1 is MNHEY and CDR2 SVGAGI. With 2 bases removed from V and 0 bases from J, the gap between germline ends came to 10 bases. The CDR3 has 15 residues.

The V and J genes are TRBV5-1 and TRBJ1-3; D is ambiguous. There are 13 residues in the CDR3. V lost 3 bases to trimming and J lost 4 bases, with 8 bases between them. Germline V CDR1 and CDR2: SGHRS, YFSETQ. The CDR3 DNA reads TGCGCCAGCAGCTGGGAGCCCGGAAACACCATATATTTT. This translates into CASSWEPGNTIYF.

The chain has TRBV7-3 and TRBJ1-1; 8 bases agree with TRBD1. Germline lookup yields CDR1 SGHTA and CDR2 FQGTGA. This CDR3 has 13 amino acids. The V gene end was trimmed by 4 bases and the J gene end by 7 bases; junction bases not matched to a gene: 5. CDR3 sequence: CASSSGQGREAFF. The DNA for the CDR3 is TGTGCCAGCAGCTCTGGACAGGGTCGTGAAGCTTTCTTT.

The V and J genes are TRBV4-1 and TRBJ1-5; no definite D call. The germline V gene has CDR1 MGHRA and CDR2 YSYEKL. The CDR3 contains 17 residues. V lost 5 bases to trimming and J lost 2 bases, with 19 bases between them. CDR3 DNA sequence: TGCGCCAGCAGCGTCCAAGAGGGCGGGCAGGGCAATCAGCCCCAGCATTTT. Translation gives CASSVQEGGQGNQPQHF.

The genes are TRBV5-1 and TRBJ2-1; TRBD1 aligns across 8 bases. V lost 4 bases to trimming and J lost 8 bases; unmatched junction nucleotides: 14. This CDR3 is 16 amino acids long. Germline loops: CDR1 SGHRS, CDR2 YFSETQ. CDR3 loop: CASSPSGRGPGDEQFF. CDR3 sequence (DNA): TGCGCCAGCAGCCCTAGTGGCAGGGGGCCGGGGGATGAGCAGTTCTTC.

On this clone itself: This specimen includes other DNA sequences encoding the same CDR3. The chain joins TRBV11-2 to TRBJ2-1, with TRBD2 as a possible D gene (6 bases). The CDR3 has 15 residues. CDR1 SGHAT and CDR2 FQNNGV come from the germline V gene. Trimming stripped 4 bases from V and 0 bases from J, with 10 bases between. This CDR3 is CASSSLRGSYNEQFF. CDR3 nucleotide sequence: TGTGCCAGCAGCTCCCTGCGGGGCTCCTACAATGAGCAGTTCTTC.

V is TRBV5-1 and J is TRBJ2-5; a possible D gene is TRBD2 (5 bases). The J call may be mistaken, given a closer DNA end match to TRBJ2-7. Germline V gene lookup returns CDR1 SGHRS and CDR2 YFSETQ. This CDR3 is 15 amino acids long. CDR3 region: CASSPASSTAYEQYF. The CDR3 DNA follows: TGCGCCAGCAGCCCGGCTAGCTCCACGGCCTACGAGCAGTACTTC.

The chain is built from TRBV5-1 and TRBJ2-3; 8 nucleotides agree with TRBD1. The CDR3 is 15 residues long. The germline gives CDR1 SGHRS, CDR2 YFSETQ. The V and J ends lost 4 bases and 2 bases, in that order; junction bases with no gene match: 6. Here the CDR3 DNA reads TGCGCCAGCAGCCCCCGGGACAGGCTCACAGATACGCAGTATTTT. It is translated as CASSPRDRLTDTQYF.

The V call is TRBV4-1, the J call TRBJ2-7; 9 bases fit TRBD1. V lost 1 base to trimming and J lost 2 bases; unmatched junction nucleotides: 6. Per the germline V gene, CDR1 is MGHRA and CDR2 is YSYEKL. The CDR3 runs to 16 residues. CDR3 nucleotides: TGCGCCAGCAGCCAAGGGGGACAGGGATCTGCCTACGAGCAGTACTTC. Translated, it gives CASSQGGQGSAYEQYF.

The chain is built from TRBV5-4 and TRBJ1-1; 8 bases line up with TRBD1. Germline V gene sequence: CDR1 SGHNT, CDR2 YYREEE (reference sequence). The CDR3 spans 13 residues. J was trimmed by 4 bases and V by 3 bases; bases with no gene match: 2. The CDR3 spells CASSSDRGTEAFF. CDR3 in DNA: TGTGCCAGCAGCTCTGACAGGGGCACTGAAGCTTTCTTT. The variable domain in full, with the rest retrieved from reference TRBV5-4 and TRBJ1-1, is ETGVTQSPTHLIKTRGQQVTLRCSSQSGHNTVSWYQQALGQGPQFIFQYYREEENGRGNFPPRFSGLQFPNYSSELNVNALELDDSALYLCASSSDRGTEAFFGQGTRLTVV.

The J gene is TRBJ2-1, the V gene TRBV27; 12 bases align to TRBD2. The CDR3 totals 15 residues. Trimming at V came to 5 bases and at J to 9 bases, leaving 8 bases not matched to a gene. CDR1 MNHEY and CDR2 SMNVEV come from the germline V gene (reference sequence). DNA of the CDR3: TGTGCCAGCAGTCCCAGACTAGCGGGAGCGGCTGAGCAGTTCTTC. Protein: CASSPRLAGAAEQFF.

The V call is TRBV10-3, the J call TRBJ1-2, with 11 nucleotides matching TRBD1. With 4 bases clipped from V and 4 bases from J, the junction kept 5 bases outside the gene matches. This CDR3 has 15 amino acids. CDR1 is ENHRY and CDR2 is SYGVKD in the germline V gene. CDR3 DNA: TGTGCCATCAGTGTGGGACAGGGGGGTCTCTATGGCTACACCTTC. Translating gives CAISVGQGGLYGYTF.

V usage is TRBV28 and J usage is TRBJ2-7, with D perhaps TRBD2 (5 bases). CDR3 length: 18 residues. CDR1 is MDHEN and CDR2 is SYDVKM in the germline V gene. V was clipped by 1 base and J by 3 bases, with 22 bases between them. As DNA, the CDR3 is TGTGCCAGCAGTTTATTTTGGGAGCGCGGACGGACCCTCTACGAGCAGTACTTC. Its translation: CASSLFWERGRTLYEQYF.

The rearrangement links TRBV28 to TRBJ1-5; TRBD1 matches at 8 bases. Trimming at V came to 7 bases and at J to 5 bases, leaving 7 bases not matched to a gene. Germline CDR1 MDHEN, CDR2 SYDVKM. The CDR3 contains 14 residues. The DNA of the CDR3 is TGTGCCAGCAAACAGGGGGGTGGCTATCAGCCCCAGCATTTT. Translated, it gives CASKQGGGYQPQHF.

This chain links TRBV6-1 with TRBJ2-4, with 7 bases lining up with TRBD2. CDR1 is MNHNS, CDR2 SASEGT, per germline. The CDR3 consists of 12 residues. With V trimmed by 6 bases and J by 9 bases, 5 bases remained unmatched. The CDR3 reads CASRGLDPIQYF. The CDR3 DNA reads TGTGCCAGCAGAGGACTAGATCCCATTCAGTACTTC.

This chain connects TRBV7-3 to TRBJ1-1; TRBD1 might be the D (6 bases). CDR3 length equals 16 residues. Germline V CDR1 and CDR2: SGHTA, FQGTGA. V lost 4 bases, J lost 3 bases, and 18 bases lay in between. The CDR3 spells CASSSGYRAMDTEAFF. The DNA for the CDR3 is TGTGCCAGCAGCTCAGGCTACAGGGCAATGGACACTGAAGCTTTCTTT.

This chain uses TRBV18 with TRBJ2-2; TRBD1 aligns across 7 bases. The length of the CDR3 is 14 residues. CDR1 is KGHSH, CDR2 LQKENI, per germline. The J segment lost 3 bases and the V segment lost 8 bases, leaving 6 bases of the junction unmatched. CDR3 nucleotides: TGTGCCAGCACGATCGACAGGGACACCGGGGAGCTGTTTTTT. Translating gives CASTIDRDTGELFF.

This rearrangement joins TRBV5-6 to TRBJ2-7; 10 nucleotides agree with TRBD2. The V gene end was trimmed by 1 base and the J gene end by 2 bases; junction bases not matched to a gene: 3. Germline V gene lookup returns CDR1 SGHDT and CDR2 YYEEEE. This CDR3 region has 15 residues. The CDR3 DNA is TGTGCCAGCAGCTTGCTAGCGGGAGCGACCTACGAGCAGTACTTC. This sequence encodes CASSLLAGATYEQYF.

This chain uses TRBV15 with TRBJ2-6; no definite D call. The CDR3 extends over 16 amino acids. Germline CDR1 reads LNHNV; CDR2 reads YYDKDF (reference sequence). Trimming removed 3 bases from V and 0 bases from J, with 9 bases in between. CDR3 DNA: TGTGCCACCAGCAGTGTTTTCCGCTCTGGGGCCAACGTCCTGACTTTC. It specifies CATSSVFRSGANVLTF. Looking up the rest from reference TRBV15 and TRBJ2-6 gives the full variable domain: DAMVIQNPRYQVTQFGKPVTLSCSQTLNHNVMYWYQQKSSQAPKLLFHYYDKDFNNEADTPDNFQSRRPNTSFCFLDIRSPGLGDTAMYLCATSSVFRSGANVLTFGAGSRLTVL.

V is TRBV30 and J is TRBJ2-5, with D perhaps matching TRBD2 (5 bases). Germline V gives CDR1 GTSNPN, CDR2 SVGIG (reference sequence). Trimming pared 2 bases from V and 5 bases from J, leaving 12 bases between. There are 13 residues in the CDR3. CDR3 residues: CAWSKGGSETQYF. Written as DNA, the CDR3 is TGTGCCTGGAGTAAGGGCGGGTCGGAGACCCAGTACTTC.

The rearrangement links TRBV27 to TRBJ2-3; 7 positions agree with TRBD2. V trimming: 7 bases; J trimming: 1 base; junction bases outside the gene matches: 8. The CDR3 extends over 15 amino acids. Germline CDR1 MNHEY, CDR2 SMNVEV (reference sequence). CDR3 protein: CASILQRGGTDTQYF. The CDR3 DNA is TGTGCCAGCATCCTACAGCGGGGAGGCACAGATACGCAGTATTTT.

V and J are TRBV28 and TRBJ1-1; 7 nucleotides agree with TRBD1. With V trimmed by 7 bases and J by 3 bases, 5 bases remained unmatched. The CDR3 spans 13 residues. In germline, CDR1 is MDHEN, CDR2 SYDVKM. Written as DNA, the CDR3 is TGTGCCAGCAAGGAACAGGGGTACACTGAAGCTTTCTTT. Its translation: CASKEQGYTEAFF. The full variable domain, rest sourced from reference TRBV28 and TRBJ1-1, is DVKVTQSSRYLVKRTGEKVFLECVQDMDHENMFWYRQDPGLGLRLIYFSYDVKMKEKGDIPEGYSVSREKKERFSLILESASTNQTSMYLCASKEQGYTEAFFGQGTRLTVV.

The V gene is TRBV28, the J gene TRBJ2-7; 10 bases are a match to TRBD1. V lost 6 bases and J lost 2; bases outside the gene matches: 4. Germline values: CDR1 MDHEN, CDR2 SYDVKM. The CDR3 runs 14 residues. The CDR3 DNA reads TGTGCCAGCAGAACCGGGACAGGGGCCTACGAGCAGTACTTC. Translating gives CASRTGTGAYEQYF.

This rearrangement joins TRBV5-8 to TRBJ1-2; TRBD1 matches 7 bases. V lost 1 base to trimming and J lost 5 bases; unmatched junction nucleotides: 14. Germline V gives CDR1 SGHTS, CDR2 YDEGEE. CDR3 size: 17 residues. The CDR3 protein is CASSLRVQGILGYGYTF. CDR3 in DNA: TGTGCCAGCAGCTTGCGAGTACAGGGGATACTAGGGTATGGCTACACCTTC.

The chain uses TRBV6-1 and TRBJ2-7; D uncertain. The CDR3 contains 13 residues. Germline CDR1 is MNHNS and CDR2 is SASEGT. V lost 6 bases and J 4 bases, leaving 13 bases between the germline ends. CDR3 in DNA: TGTGCCAGCAGAGACATCGGCAGATACGAGCAGTACTTC. Protein product: CASRDIGRYEQYF.

The chain uses TRBV7-3 and TRBJ2-7; 9 nucleotides agree with TRBD1. The CDR3 is 13 residues long. V dropped 5 bases and J dropped 7; count of bases not matched to a gene: 6. Germline V gene sequence: CDR1 SGHTA, CDR2 FQGTGA. The CDR3 DNA sequence: TGTGCCAGCAGCCGAGGGACAGGGCAAGAGCAGTACTTC. It codes for CASSRGTGQEQYF.

This clone was recorded once. The chain has TRBV7-2 and TRBJ2-7, with TRBD2 matching 8 bases. In germline, CDR1 is SGHTA, CDR2 FQGNSA. The junction had 8 bases not matched to a gene; V was cut back by 5 bases and J by 2 bases. The CDR3 extends over 15 amino acids. This CDR3 is CASSRPGLGPYEQYF. As DNA, the CDR3 is TGTGCCAGCAGCCGGCCGGGACTAGGCCCCTACGAGCAGTACTTC.

V and J are TRBV12-5 and TRBJ2-7; a weak D match, TRBD1 (6 bases). Germline V gives CDR1 LGHNT, CDR2 FRNRAP. Between the trimmed V and J ends, which lost 4 bases and 5 bases, there was a span of 9 bases. The CDR3 length is 12 residues. The CDR3 bases are TGTGCTAGTGGTTACAGGGTTCACGAGCAGTACTTC. Translation gives CASGYRVHEQYF.

J is TRBJ2-1 and V is TRBV27, with TRBD2 matching over 10 bases. Per germline, CDR1 MNHEY and CDR2 SMNVEV (reference sequence). V dropped 7 bases and J dropped 10; count of bases not matched to a gene: 10. The CDR3 totals 14 residues. The CDR3 region is CASTGLARGWEQFF. The CDR3 nucleotides read TGTGCCAGCACGGGACTAGCGCGAGGATGGGAGCAGTTCTTC.